This T cell receptor (beta chain) was recovered during a study of blood T cell repertoires in COVID-19. Overall study context: Acute and convalescent COVID-19 samples came from the United States, Italy and Spain. PBMCs, B-cell-depleted T cells, or T cells were the source of the cDNA or gDNA that made up the material.

This CDR3 is 12 amino acids long. Trimming took 4 bases from V and 3 from J, leaving 6 bases between them. Germline V CDR1 and CDR2: MNHEY, SVGAGI. Profiled with immunoSEQ multiplex PCR; TCRdb holds only in-frame clones, not every one. The sample yields about 83,000 clones, around 84% seen once. J is TRBJ2-5 and V is TRBV6-5; D gene unclear. The TCR comes from a woman at least 80 years old in a cohort sampled during active or convalescent COVID-19. Sequencing was performed on peripheral blood. CDR3 in amino acids: CASSLNKETQYF. The CDR3 nucleotides read TGTGCCAGCAGTTTGAACAAAGAGACCCAGTACTTC.